A selection of T cell receptor beta chains follows, all from one sample in a study of post-analysis software for immune sequencing data. TCRdb reprocessed the PCR reads via MiXCR and lists one record per CDR3 protein. The sample records 700,000 to 900,000 distinct CDR3 sequences, about half being singletons. Sequenced material: blood. The source is a girl aged 5 to 17 with multiple sclerosis. CDR3s include the opening cysteine and the closing phenylalanine or tryptophan. The order of the fields is CDR3 DNA, CDR3 protein, clone size, D gene, V gene, J gene. A D gene is named only where the DNA matches it firmly. The size of a clone is reported for some rows only, either as once, few or many, or as a class for expanded clones.

TGTGCCAGCAGCTTCAGGACAGGGAGAGGGCAAGAGACCCAGTACTTC	CASSFRTGRGQETQYF	NA	TRBD1	TRBV7-8	TRBJ2-5
TGCGCCAGCAGCGCCTACCGGACGGAGAACTATGGCTACACCTTC	CASSAYRTENYGYTF	NA	NA	TRBV5-1	TRBJ1-2
TGTGCCAGCAGCTTAACGTCCGGAATCTACAATGAGCAGTTCTTC	CASSLTSGIYNEQFF	NA	NA	TRBV7-3	TRBJ2-1
TGTGCCAGCAGCCCGCGGGACGGAGCCTACGAGCAGTACTTC	CASSPRDGAYEQYF	few	NA	TRBV7-6	TRBJ2-7
TGCGCCAGCAGCTTGGCGGCAGCACAAGGGTGGACTGAAGCTTTCTTT	CASSLAAAQGWTEAFF	NA	NA	TRBV5-1	TRBJ1-1
TGTGCCACCAGCAGAGCGGAGATCACAGATACGCAGTATTTT	CATSRAEITDTQYF	NA	NA	TRBV15	TRBJ2-3
TGCGCCAGCAGCTTGACAGGGGCCGGGACTAGCGGGATTGCCCGGGAGCTGTTTTTT	CASSLTGAGTSGIARELFF	NA	TRBD2	TRBV5-1	TRBJ2-2
TGTGCCAGCAGTTCACTAGCGGGAGTGGTAGATACGCAGTATTTT	CASSSLAGVVDTQYF	NA	TRBD2	TRBV12-3/TRBV12-4	TRBJ2-3
TGTGCCACCGCACCTACAGGGGGCTCGACTAATGAAAAACTGTTTTTT	CATAPTGGSTNEKLFF	NA	TRBD1	TRBV15	TRBJ1-4
TGTGCCAGCAGCTTGGCGGGAGTTGGCGGGGAGCTGTTTTTT	CASSLAGVGGELFF	many	TRBD2	TRBV7-9	TRBJ2-2
TGTGCCAGCAGCTTGCGGGGGCCAGGGGATTCACCCCTCCACTTT	CASSLRGPGDSPLHF	NA	NA	TRBV7-3	TRBJ1-6
TGCAGACCAGCCGACGGGATCTATGGCTACACCTTC	CRPADGIYGYTF	few	NA	TRBV20-1	TRBJ1-2
TGCAGTGCTAGAGTTAGCTCTGGGGCCAACGTCCTGACTTTC	CSARVSSGANVLTF	NA	NA	TRBV20-1	TRBJ2-6
TGCAGCGGCTTGGATGCCGCAGATACGCAGTATTTT	CSGLDAADTQYF	few	NA	TRBV29-1	TRBJ2-3
TGTGCCAGCAGCTTAGGGGGCAGTCTTTCCTATCGGGACGAGCAGTACTTC	CASSLGGSLSYRDEQYF	few	NA	TRBV7-2	TRBJ2-7
TGCGCCAGCAGCTCGCTATCGGGGATGAAAGAGACCCAGTACTTC	CASSSLSGMKETQYF	NA	NA	TRBV5-1	TRBJ2-5
TGTGCCAGCAGTTACTCGGAGCGGTTACGGGACAATGAGCAGTTCTTC	CASSYSERLRDNEQFF	NA	NA	TRBV6-6	TRBJ2-1
TGTGCCAGCAGCTTAGGGACTAGCGGGATCGCAGATACGCAGTATTTT	CASSLGTSGIADTQYF	NA	TRBD2	TRBV7-2	TRBJ2-3
TGCAGTGCTAGGTCGCGGGAAGACACAGATACGCAGTATTTT	CSARSREDTDTQYF	NA	NA	TRBV20-1	TRBJ2-3
TGTGCCAGCAGCTTATTAACTAGCCTCTCGACGTCTACGCAGTATTTT	CASSLLTSLSTSTQYF	NA	NA	TRBV7-2	TRBJ2-3
TGTGCCAGCAGCCAAGCCCCAATGGGGACAGTGTACGAGCAGTACTTC	CASSQAPMGTVYEQYF	NA	TRBD1	TRBV14	TRBJ2-7
TGTGCCAGCAGTGAATCGGAACTGATAACCTACGAGCAGTACTTC	CASSESELITYEQYF	NA	NA	TRBV6-1	TRBJ2-7
TGCAGCGTTGAACCCCCGGGATCCTACGAGCAGTACTTC	CSVEPPGSYEQYF	few	NA	TRBV29-1	TRBJ2-7
TGTGCCAGCAGGGACACAGGTATCGATGAGCAGTTCTTC	CASRDTGIDEQFF	NA	NA	TRBV2	TRBJ2-1
TGTGCCAGCAGCCCTAGCGGGAGGGCCGTTCGCAATGAGCAGTTCTTC	CASSPSGRAVRNEQFF	NA	TRBD2	TRBV27	TRBJ2-1
TGTGCCAGCAGCTTAATCGGGAGCGGGAGTACGGATGAGCAGTTCTTC	CASSLIGSGSTDEQFF	many	TRBD2	TRBV7-9	TRBJ2-1
TGCGCCAGCAGCCTTGAGCCGGGACAGGGCCATGGCTACACCTTC	CASSLEPGQGHGYTF	NA	TRBD1	TRBV4-3	TRBJ1-2
TGTGCCAGCAGCCAAGATTGGAGAGGTACCTACGAGCAGTACTTC	CASSQDWRGTYEQYF	NA	NA	TRBV4-2	TRBJ2-7
TGTGCCAGCACGACGGGCTACACAGATACGCAGTATTTT	CASTTGYTDTQYF	NA	NA	TRBV6-1	TRBJ2-3
TGTGCCAGCAGCCAATCTGGAGTAGCGGGAATAAGGCAGTATTTT	CASSQSGVAGIRQYF	few	TRBD2	TRBV3-1	TRBJ2-3
TGTGCCAGCAGCCAAGATCAGGCTTCTGGGGCCAACGTCCTGACTTTC	CASSQDQASGANVLTF	NA	NA	TRBV4-2	TRBJ2-6
TGTGCCAGCAGTTTTGGGGTAGGTGAGCAGTTCTTC	CASSFGVGEQFF	few	NA	TRBV12-3/TRBV12-4	TRBJ2-1
TGTGCCAGCAGTTATGTTAGCGGGACTGACAATGAGCAGTTCTTC	CASSYVSGTDNEQFF	few	TRBD2	TRBV6-5	TRBJ2-1
TGTGCTGGGGCGGGCCTCAGGATCTCTGGGGCCAACGTCCTGACTTTC	CAGAGLRISGANVLTF	NA	NA	TRBV6-1	TRBJ2-6
TGTGCCAGCAGTTCCCCTAGGGCCCATCGGGGTGGCTACACCTTC	CASSSPRAHRGGYTF	NA	NA	TRBV12-3/TRBV12-4	TRBJ1-2
TGTGCCAGCAGTTCACCATGGGACGAGGCGGATACGCAGTATTTT	CASSSPWDEADTQYF	NA	NA	TRBV6-6	TRBJ2-3
TGTGCCACCAGCGCTGTCGCATTGGGCTATGGCTACACCTTC	CATSAVALGYGYTF	NA	NA	TRBV15	TRBJ1-2
TGTGCCAGCAGCCGCCCCAGGGGGGTTAACTATGGCTACACCTTC	CASSRPRGVNYGYTF	NA	TRBD1	TRBV28	TRBJ1-2
TGTGCCACTCCTTTTGATGGCTACACCTTC	CATPFDGYTF	few	NA	TRBV21-1	TRBJ1-2
TGCAGCGTTGAAGGGAGGGCCGGGATCAATGAGCAGTTCTTC	CSVEGRAGINEQFF	few	NA	TRBV29-1	TRBJ2-1
TGTGCCAGCAGTCCTCAGACCTATGGCTACACCTTC	CASSPQTYGYTF	few	NA	TRBV12-3/TRBV12-4	TRBJ1-2
TGTGCCAGCGTCACTACCGACCTGGATACGCAGTATTTT	CASVTTDLDTQYF	once	NA	TRBV6-5	TRBJ2-3
TGTGCCAGCAGTTACGGCGGGACAGGGAACAACGAGCAGTACTTC	CASSYGGTGNNEQYF	NA	TRBD1	TRBV6-2/TRBV6-3	TRBJ2-7
TGTGCCACCAAGTCCGGGGGCCCAGATACGCAGTATTTT	CATKSGGPDTQYF	NA	NA	TRBV15	TRBJ2-3
TGTGCCAGCAGCCAATGGCAGGGGAGCGCTGAAGCTTTCTTT	CASSQWQGSAEAFF	NA	NA	TRBV3-1	TRBJ1-1
TGTGCCACCAGGCCAGCGGGACAGGGGACTGGCTCCTACAATGAGCAGTTCTTC	CATRPAGQGTGSYNEQFF	NA	TRBD1	TRBV15	TRBJ2-1
TGTGCCAGCAGTTACCCACCTAACACAGATACGCAGTATTTT	CASSYPPNTDTQYF	few	NA	TRBV6-2/TRBV6-3	TRBJ2-3
TGTGCCAGCAGCTTAGAGTTGGTGCCCCGGGACACCAAGCCTGGGGACATTCAGTACTTC	CASSLELVPRDTKPGDIQYF	few	NA	TRBV7-9	TRBJ2-4